This T cell receptor beta chain was retrieved from a study of blood T cells in healthy people across ages. Combining a sample-barcoded 5' primer with a J-beta primer mix, a second PCR ran for about 7 to 11 cycles. TCRdb reanalysed the 5' RACE reads using MiXCR and keeps one entry per CDR3 protein. The table shows under 750,000 distinct CDR3 sequences, with under 55% occurring only once. The sequenced material came from blood. This sequence was found in a man older than 75 in good health.

CDR3 sequence (DNA): TGTGCCAGCAGCTCTCCCGGGACTAACACTGAAGCTTTCTTT. This sequence encodes CASSSPGTNTEAFF. This chain joins TRBV28 and TRBJ1-1; TRBD1 might be the D (5 bases). Trimming removed 6 bases at V and 2 bases at J, with 13 bases between. This CDR3 comprises 14 residues. Looked up from germline, CDR1 is MDHEN and CDR2 is SYDVKM.